The next 6 T cell receptor beta chains were all read from a single sample in a study of cytomegalovirus exposure and HLA in healthy donors. Assay used: immunoSEQ multiplex PCR; TCRdb lists only in-frame clones, some missing. The sample shows some 320,000 clones, around 87% of them seen only once. What was sequenced was PBMCs. The receptors here all came from a woman aged 25 to 39 in good health and CMV-seropositive.

V is TRBV30 and J is TRBJ2-2, with D perhaps matching TRBD1 or TRBD2 (6 bases each). The length of the CDR3 is 13 residues. The V gene lost 4 bases and the J gene lost 7 bases, with 13 bases spanning the gap. Germline CDR1 and CDR2: GTSNPN and SVGIG (reference sequence). CDR3: CAWNVGGRGELFF. The CDR3 coding sequence is TGTGCCTGGAATGTAGGGGGGCGCGGGGAGCTGTTTTTT.

The chain joins TRBV28 to TRBJ2-1, with D unresolved. The length of the CDR3 is 14 residues. CDR1 MDHEN and CDR2 SYDVKM come from the germline V gene. V dropped 6 bases and J dropped 5 bases, with 14 bases sitting between them. DNA of the CDR3: TGTGCCAGCAGCTTCCCCGACTGGAACAATGAGCAGTTCTTC. Its protein is CASSFPDWNNEQFF.

The chain joins TRBV28 to TRBJ1-2; TRBD1 aligns across 12 bases. Trimming took 5 bases from V and 4 from J; bases not matched to a gene: 5. The CDR3 has 15 residues. Germline CDR1 is MDHEN and CDR2 is SYDVKM. CDR3 sequence: CASSTGTGGIYGYTF. The CDR3 nucleotides are TGTGCCAGCAGTACCGGGACAGGGGGCATCTATGGCTACACCTTC.

This rearrangement joins TRBV7-2 to TRBJ2-4, with D perhaps matching TRBD1 (6 bases). Germline values: CDR1 SGHTA, CDR2 FQGNSA. This CDR3 contains 14 residues. Deletions cut 2 bases from V and 8 bases from J, with 13 bases between. The CDR3: CASSLLGGSYIQYF. The CDR3, as DNA: TGTGCCAGCAGCTTATTAGGGGGTAGTTACATTCAGTACTTC.

This chain joins TRBV18 and TRBJ1-6, with D uncertain. The V and J ends lost 1 base and 6 bases respectively, with 4 bases between them. This CDR3 region has 13 residues. The germline CDR1 and CDR2 sequences are KGHSH and LQKENI. The CDR3 nucleotides read TGTGCCAGCTCACCACAAAGTAATTCACCCCTCCACTTT. Translated, it gives CASSPQSNSPLHF.

This clone occurred once. The rearrangement links TRBV19 to TRBJ1-1; the D is unclear. This CDR3 is 16 amino acids long. Germline CDR1 LNHDA, CDR2 SQIVND (reference sequence). V was trimmed by 4 bases and J by 6 bases, leaving 21 bases between them. CDR3 bases: TGTGCCAGTAGTAACTATGCCGGGGTCGGATTTCCTGAAGCTTTCTTT. It yields the protein CASSNYAGVGFPEAFF.